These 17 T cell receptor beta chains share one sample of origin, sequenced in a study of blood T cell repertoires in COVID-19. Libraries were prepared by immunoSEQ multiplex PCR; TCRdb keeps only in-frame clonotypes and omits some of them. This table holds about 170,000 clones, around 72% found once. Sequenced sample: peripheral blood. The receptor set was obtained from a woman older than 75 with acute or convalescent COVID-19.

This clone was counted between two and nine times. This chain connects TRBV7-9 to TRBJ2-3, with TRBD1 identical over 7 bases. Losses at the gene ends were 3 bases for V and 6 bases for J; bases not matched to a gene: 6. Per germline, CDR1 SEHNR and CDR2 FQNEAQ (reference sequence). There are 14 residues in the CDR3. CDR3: CASSLGQSEDTQYF. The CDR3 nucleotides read TGTGCCAGCAGCTTGGGACAGAGTGAGGATACGCAGTATTTT.

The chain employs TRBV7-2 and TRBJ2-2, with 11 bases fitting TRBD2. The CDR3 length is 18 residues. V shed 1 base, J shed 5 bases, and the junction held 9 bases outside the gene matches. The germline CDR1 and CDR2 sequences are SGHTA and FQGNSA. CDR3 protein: CASSLGALAGVRTGELFF. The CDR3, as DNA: TGTGCCAGCAGCTTAGGAGCACTAGCGGGAGTGAGGACCGGGGAGCTGTTTTTT.

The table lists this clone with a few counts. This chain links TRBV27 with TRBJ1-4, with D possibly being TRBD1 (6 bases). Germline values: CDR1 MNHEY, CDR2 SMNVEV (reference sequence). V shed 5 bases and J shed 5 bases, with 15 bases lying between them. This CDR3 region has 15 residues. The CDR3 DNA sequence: TGTGCCAGCAGTAGCCAACAGGGATTCAATGAAAAACTGTTTTTT. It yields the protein CASSSQQGFNEKLFF.

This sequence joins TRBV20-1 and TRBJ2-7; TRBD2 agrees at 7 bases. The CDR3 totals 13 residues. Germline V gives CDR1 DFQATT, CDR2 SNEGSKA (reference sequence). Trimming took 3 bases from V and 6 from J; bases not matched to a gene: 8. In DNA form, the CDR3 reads TGCAGTGCTAGTGGGGCGTGGGAGGGCGAGCAGTACTTC. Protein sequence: CSASGAWEGEQYF.

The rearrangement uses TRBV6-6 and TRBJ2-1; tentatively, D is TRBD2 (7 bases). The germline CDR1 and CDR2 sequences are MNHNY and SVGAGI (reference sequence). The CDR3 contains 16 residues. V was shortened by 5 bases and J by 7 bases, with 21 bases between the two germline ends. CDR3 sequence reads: CASSAPGGGSPNEQFF. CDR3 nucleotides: TGTGCCAGCAGTGCCCCGGGGGGCGGGAGCCCGAATGAGCAGTTCTTC.

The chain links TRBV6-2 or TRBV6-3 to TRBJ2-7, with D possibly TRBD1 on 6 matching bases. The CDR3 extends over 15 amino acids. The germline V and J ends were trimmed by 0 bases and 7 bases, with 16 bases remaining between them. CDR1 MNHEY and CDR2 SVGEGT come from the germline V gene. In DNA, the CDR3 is TGTGCCAGCAGTTACTCGGGGGACACGACTTGGGAGCAGTACTTC. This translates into CASSYSGDTTWEQYF.

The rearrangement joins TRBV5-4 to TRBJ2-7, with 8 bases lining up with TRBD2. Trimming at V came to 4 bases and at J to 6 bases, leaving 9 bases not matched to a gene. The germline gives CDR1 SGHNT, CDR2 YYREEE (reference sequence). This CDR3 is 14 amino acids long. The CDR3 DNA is TGTGCCAGCAGCCCGGGACTAGAAGGATTCGAGCAGTACTTC. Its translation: CASSPGLEGFEQYF.

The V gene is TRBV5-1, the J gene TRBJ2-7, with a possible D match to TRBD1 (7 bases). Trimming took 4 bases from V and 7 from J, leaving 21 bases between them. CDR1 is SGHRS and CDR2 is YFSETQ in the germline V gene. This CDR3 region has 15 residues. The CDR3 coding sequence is TGCGCCAGCAGCCAAGGACAGGCGATGGCGGGGGAGCAGTACTTC. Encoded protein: CASSQGQAMAGEQYF.

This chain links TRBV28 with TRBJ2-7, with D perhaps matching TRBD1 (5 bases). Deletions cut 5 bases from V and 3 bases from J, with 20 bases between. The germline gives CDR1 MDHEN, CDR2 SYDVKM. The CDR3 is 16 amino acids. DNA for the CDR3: TGTGCCAGCAGTACAACAGGCTCCTTGGGTCTCTACGAGCAGTACTTC. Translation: CASSTTGSLGLYEQYF.

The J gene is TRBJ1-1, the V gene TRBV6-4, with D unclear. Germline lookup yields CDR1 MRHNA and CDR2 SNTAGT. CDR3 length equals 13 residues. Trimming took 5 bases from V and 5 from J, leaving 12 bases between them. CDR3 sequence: CASSRGSRTEAFF. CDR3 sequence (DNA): TGTGCCAGCAGTCGGGGAAGTAGAACTGAAGCTTTCTTT.

In DNA, the CDR3 is TGTGCCAGCAGTGACCGAACAGGGTACCCCGGGGAGCTGTTTTTT. Its translation: CASSDRTGYPGELFF. The chain recombines TRBV25-1 with TRBJ2-2; TRBD1 might be the D (6 bases). The germline V and J ends were trimmed by 3 bases and 6 bases, with 14 bases remaining between them. The CDR3 has 15 amino acids. Germline V lookup: CDR1 MGHDK, CDR2 SYGVNS.

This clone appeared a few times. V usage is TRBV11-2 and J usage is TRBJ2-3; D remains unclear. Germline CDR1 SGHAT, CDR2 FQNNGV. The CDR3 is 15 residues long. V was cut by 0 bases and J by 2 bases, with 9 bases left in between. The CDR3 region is CASSLDYQFTDTQYF. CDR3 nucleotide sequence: TGTGCCAGCAGCTTAGATTATCAGTTCACAGATACGCAGTATTTT. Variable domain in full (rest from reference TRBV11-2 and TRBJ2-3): EAGVAQSPRYKIIEKRQSVAFWCNPISGHATLYWYQQILGQGPKLLIQFQNNGVVDDSQLPKDRFSAERLKGVDSTLKIQPAKLEDSAVYLCASSLDYQFTDTQYFGPGTRLTVL.

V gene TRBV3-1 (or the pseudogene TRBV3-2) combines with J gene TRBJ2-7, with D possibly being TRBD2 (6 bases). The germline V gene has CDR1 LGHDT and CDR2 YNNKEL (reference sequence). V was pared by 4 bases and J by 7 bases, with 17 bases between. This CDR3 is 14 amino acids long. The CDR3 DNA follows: TGTGCCAGCAGCCGATCGGAGGGCATGGGGGAGCAGTACTTC. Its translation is CASSRSEGMGEQYF.

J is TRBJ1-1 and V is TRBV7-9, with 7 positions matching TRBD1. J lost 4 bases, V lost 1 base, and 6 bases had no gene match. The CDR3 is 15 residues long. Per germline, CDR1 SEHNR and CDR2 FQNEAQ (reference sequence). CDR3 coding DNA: TGTGCCAGCAGCTTAGTGAAGGGGGCCATCACTGAAGCTTTCTTT. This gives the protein CASSLVKGAITEAFF.

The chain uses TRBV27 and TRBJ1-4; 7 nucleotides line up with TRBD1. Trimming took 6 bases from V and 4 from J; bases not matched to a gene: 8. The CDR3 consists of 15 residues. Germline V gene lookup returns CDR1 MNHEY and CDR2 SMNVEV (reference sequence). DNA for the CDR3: TGTGCCAGCAGCCCCAACGGACAGGATAATGAAAAACTGTTTTTT. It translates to CASSPNGQDNEKLFF.

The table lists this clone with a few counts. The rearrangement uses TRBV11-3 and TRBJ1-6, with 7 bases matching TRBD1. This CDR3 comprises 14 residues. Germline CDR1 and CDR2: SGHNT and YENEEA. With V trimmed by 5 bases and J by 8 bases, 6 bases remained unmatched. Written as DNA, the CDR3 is TGTGCCAGCAGCACACAGGGGACGGATTCACCCCTCCACTTT. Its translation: CASSTQGTDSPLHF. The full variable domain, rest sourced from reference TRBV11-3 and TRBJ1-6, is EAGVVQSPRYKIIEKKQPVAFWCNPISGHNTLYWYLQNLGQGPELLIRYENEEAVDDSQLPKDRFSAERLKGVDSTLKIQPAELGDSAVYLCASSTQGTDSPLHFGNGTRLTVT.

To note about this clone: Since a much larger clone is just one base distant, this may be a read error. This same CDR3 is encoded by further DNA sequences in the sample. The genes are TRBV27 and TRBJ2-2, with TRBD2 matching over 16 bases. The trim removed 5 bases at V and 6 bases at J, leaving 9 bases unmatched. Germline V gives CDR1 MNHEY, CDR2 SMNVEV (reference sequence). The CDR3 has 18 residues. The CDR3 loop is CASSLMGLAGGGAGELFF. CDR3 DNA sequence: TGTGCCAGCAGTCTTATGGGACTAGCGGGGGGGGGCGCCGGGGAGCTGTTTTTT.